Listed here is a single T cell receptor beta chain. The entry originates in a study of blood T cell repertoires in COVID-19. This table comes from immunoSEQ multiplex PCR, and its TCRdb copy is limited to in-frame clones, with some not included. The sample has about 130,000 clones; about 83% are singletons. This CDR3 contains 12 residues. Per the germline V gene, CDR1 is SGHVS and CDR2 is FNYEAQ. V lost 2 bases and J 8 bases, leaving 6 bases between the germline ends. Sample: peripheral blood. This sequence joins TRBV7-6 and TRBJ1-4, with D uncertain. This receptor was obtained from a human donor in a cohort sampled during active COVID-19. CDR3 nucleotides: TGTGCCAGCAGCTTATCCAGGGAAAAACTGTTTTTT. Translated, it gives CASSLSREKLFF.